The clone carrying this T cell receptor (beta chain) was found many times. Its antigen is not known. These data are taken from a study of neurological immune-mediated disorders. Study observations and caveats: The absence of any CDR3 amino acid sequence shared by expanded clones across subjects suggests that repertoires were private in all groups. Levels of TCR clonal expansion peaked in HTLV-1-associated myelopathy and reached their lowest in multiple sclerosis, under those of healthy controls.

cDNA was made by 5'RACE with 10-nucleotide random UMIs. Sequencing runs each yielded over 160 million TCR-beta sequences from 15-18 subjects. TCRdb re-analysed the 5' RACE reads in MiXCR, keeping a single row per CDR3 protein. The sample lists 31,000 or so distinct CDR3 sequences; over 4% were seen once. The origin of this receptor is a man younger than 30 in good health. Sequencing was done on a sample of PBMCs.

For the CDR3, the DNA is TGTGCCAGCAGCTCTTGGGGCAATGAGCAGTTCTTC. Its protein is CASSSWGNEQFF. The rearrangement uses TRBV5-8 and TRBJ2-1; D is uncertain. Germline V gives CDR1 SGHTS, CDR2 YDEGEE. The CDR3 has 12 residues. The V and J ends lost 3 bases and 6 bases respectively, with 7 bases between them.